These 16 T cell receptor beta chains came from one sample sequenced in a study of blood T cell repertoires in COVID-19 (dated by TCRdb to 2020 to 2022). The library was obtained by the immunoSEQ multiplex PCR assay. TCRdb took over this immuneACCESS table, retaining in-frame rearrangements with V and J assigned. Such tables are incomplete; in checked studies, under half of the missing clones stem from an unresolved V gene, and the remainder is unexplained. Within this sample are around 500,000 clones, with around 89% of them counted one time only. The ten largest clones add up to over 1.5% of the sample. Sequencing used PBMCs or T cells enriched from blood (not recorded which). The receptors derive from a woman aged 40 to 55 who had recovered from COVID-19.

The chain links TRBV20-1 to TRBJ1-2; D unclear. Germline values: CDR1 DFQATT, CDR2 SNEGSKA (reference sequence). CDR3 length: 11 amino acids. V was cut by 3 bases and J by 8 bases, with 10 bases left in between. Here the CDR3 reads CSASIRYGYTF. CDR3 sequence (DNA): TGCAGTGCTAGTATTCGGTACGGCTACACCTTC.

The chain carries TRBV5-1 and TRBJ2-1, with 8 bases fitting TRBD2. The V gene's germline CDR1 is SGHRS and CDR2 YFSETQ. With V trimmed by 1 base and J by 0 bases, 6 bases remained unmatched. The length of the CDR3 is 17 residues. Here the CDR3 DNA reads TGCGCCAGCAGCTTGAGTCCCGGGAGGGCCTCCTACAATGAGCAGTTCTTC. Translation: CASSLSPGRASYNEQFF.

This clone was found once. The chain is built from TRBV23-1 and TRBJ1-5; D might be TRBD1 (6 bases). TRBV23-1 is labeled an ORF, and its function is uncertain. Trimming shortened V by 4 bases and J by 1 base, and 11 bases separated the two germline ends. CDR3 size: 15 residues. The CDR3: CASSLPRGSNQPQHF. Here the CDR3 DNA reads TGCGCCAGCAGTCTACCCAGGGGCAGCAATCAGCCCCAGCATTTT.

V and J are TRBV9 and TRBJ1-1, with 9 bases identical to TRBD1. V lost 2 bases, J lost 4 bases, and 18 bases stayed unmatched. CDR3 length: 19 residues. Germline V CDR1 and CDR2: SGDLS, YYNGEE. Here the CDR3 DNA reads TGTGCCAGCAGCGTTTCTTCCCGGGACAGGGAGGGATTCGGCACTGAAGCTTTCTTT. Encoded protein: CASSVSSRDREGFGTEAFF.

Only one count was recorded for this clone. The J gene is TRBJ2-3, the V gene TRBV14; a weak D match, TRBD1 (5 bases). There are 14 residues in the CDR3. Germline assignment: CDR1 SGHDN and CDR2 FVKESK. Trimming shortened V by 3 bases and J by 3 bases, and 10 bases separated the two germline ends. The CDR3 DNA follows: TGTGCCAGCAGCCAGTCGGACATAACAGATACGCAGTATTTT. Translated: CASSQSDITDTQYF.

Written as DNA, the CDR3 is TGCGCCAGCAGCTCGGGTCCGGGAGTCTCGCTATACGAGCAGTACTTC. Its protein is CASSSGPGVSLYEQYF. The chain has TRBV5-1 and TRBJ2-7; a possible D gene is TRBD2 (6 bases). The CDR3 contains 16 residues. V was clipped by 3 bases and J by 4 bases, with 20 bases between them. The V gene's germline CDR1 is SGHRS and CDR2 YFSETQ.

The CDR3 spells CAWRYGASGRAYTQYF. CDR3 bases: TGTGCCTGGAGATACGGGGCTAGCGGGAGGGCGTATACGCAGTATTTT. The genes are TRBV30 and TRBJ2-3; 12 bases line up with TRBD2. V dropped 3 bases and J dropped 7; count of bases not matched to a gene: 11. Germline V gene lookup returns CDR1 GTSNPN and CDR2 SVGIG (reference sequence). The CDR3 consists of 16 residues. Looking up the rest from reference TRBV30 and TRBJ2-3 gives the full variable domain: SQTIHQWPATLVQPVGSPLSLECTVEGTSNPNLYWYRQAAGRGLQLLFYSVGIGQISSEVPQNLSASRPQDRQFILSSKKLLLSDSGFYLCAWRYGASGRAYTQYFGPGTRLTVL.

The rearrangement joins TRBV28 to TRBJ2-3; D perhaps matches TRBD2 (6 bases). V lost 7 bases and J lost 2, with 16 bases in between. Germline CDR1 reads MDHEN; CDR2 reads SYDVKM. This CDR3 contains 15 residues. The CDR3 DNA follows: TGTGCCAGCACCTTAGGGACTCACTCCACAGATACGCAGTATTTT. This encodes CASTLGTHSTDTQYF.

The rearrangement links TRBV10-3 to TRBJ2-1; D not resolved. Trimming pared 3 bases from V and 9 bases from J, leaving 6 bases between. The CDR3 length is 11 residues. Germline CDR1 is ENHRY and CDR2 is SYGVKD. This CDR3 reads CAISDYAEQFF. DNA of the CDR3: TGTGCCATCAGTGACTACGCTGAGCAGTTCTTC.

This rearrangement joins TRBV7-6 to TRBJ2-1, with 13 nucleotides matching TRBD2. This CDR3 region has 17 residues. Germline CDR1 SGHVS, CDR2 FNYEAQ. Losses at the gene ends were 8 bases for V and 0 bases for J; bases not matched to a gene: 7. CDR3 in DNA: TGTGCCAGCGCGGGACTAGCGGGACCCAGCTCCTACAATGAGCAGTTCTTC. This encodes CASAGLAGPSSYNEQFF.

Notes on this clone: The same CDR3 can be traced to other DNA sequences in this sample. V is TRBV7-9 and J is TRBJ1-5; TRBD1 might be the D (5 bases). CDR1 is SEHNR and CDR2 is FQNEAQ in the germline V gene (reference sequence). This CDR3 region has 14 residues. Trimming shortened V by 5 bases and J by 4 bases, and 12 bases separated the two germline ends. CDR3 region: CASSPVGGNQPQHF. In nucleotides, the CDR3 is TGTGCCAGCAGCCCAGTGGGGGGTAATCAGCCCCAGCATTTT.

The chain couples TRBV4-3 to TRBJ1-2; 7 nucleotides match TRBD1. CDR3 length: 13 residues. Germline V lookup: CDR1 LGHNA, CDR2 YSLEER. J gave up 7 bases and V 5 bases, and 7 bases lay outside the gene matches. In nucleotides, the CDR3 is TGCGCCAGCAGCTTTGGAGGGGGCGGTGGCTACACCTTC. Translated: CASSFGGGGGYTF.

In this sample, this clone turned up once. The genes are TRBV29-1 and TRBJ1-2; TRBD1 agrees at 7 bases. J was trimmed by 4 bases and V by 3 bases; bases with no gene match: 5. The CDR3 consists of 13 residues. Germline loops: CDR1 SQVTM, CDR2 ANQGSEA. The CDR3 sequence: CSVDTGVGYGYTF. CDR3 coding DNA: TGCAGCGTTGATACAGGGGTCGGCTATGGCTACACCTTC.

V usage is TRBV19 and J usage is TRBJ1-2; weak D call: TRBD1 (5 bases). The germline V gene encodes CDR1 LNHDA and CDR2 SQIVND (reference sequence). This CDR3 has 15 residues. Trimming left V 3 bases short and J 4 bases short, with 15 bases between. The CDR3 loop is CASSILQGYGYGYTF. Here the CDR3 DNA reads TGTGCCAGTAGTATCCTGCAGGGATACGGCTATGGCTACACCTTC.

The chain uses TRBV5-1 and TRBJ2-1, with D unresolved. The CDR3 has 15 residues. V lost 3 bases to trimming and J lost 8 bases, with 18 bases between them. The germline gives CDR1 SGHRS, CDR2 YFSETQ. This chain's CDR3 is CASSSVMRSGYEQFF. For the CDR3, the DNA is TGCGCCAGCAGCTCTGTGATGCGGTCCGGCTATGAGCAGTTCTTC.

The chain recombines TRBV19 with TRBJ2-1, with 7 bases lining up with TRBD2. Per the germline V gene, CDR1 is LNHDA and CDR2 is SQIVND (reference sequence). The CDR3 consists of 15 residues. Trimming removed 4 bases from V and 4 bases from J; junction bases left unmatched: 7. CDR3 protein: CASSKRTSWYNEQFF. CDR3 sequence (DNA): TGTGCCAGTAGTAAACGGACTAGTTGGTACAATGAGCAGTTCTTC.